This TCR beta chain was sequenced during a study of glioma-infiltrating T cells. The overall study: Blood libraries targeted roughly 4.5- to 10-fold coverage of 850,000 to 1,000,000 T cells.

The sample holds a few counts of this clonotype. Germline values: CDR1 LGHDT, CDR2 YNNKEL (reference sequence). After removal of 2 bases from V and 4 bases from J, the junction contained 4 bases not matched to a gene. The CDR3 loop spans 14 amino acids. The iRepertoire nested amplicon-rescue multiplex PCR amplified TCR alpha and beta CDR3s from RNA. One-step reverse transcription and amplification started from roughly 100-400 ng of tissue mRNA or PBMC total RNA. TCRdb reprocessed the multiplex PCR reads with MiXCR, giving one entry per CDR3 protein. The repertoire has 400,000 or so distinct CDR3 sequences, roughly 41% of them found once; the top ten carry approximately 12%.

The gene calls are TRBV3-1 and TRBJ1-2; 7 nucleotides agree with TRBD1. The sequence derives from a human donor with low-grade glioma or glioblastoma, undergoing nonglioma brain surgery, or in good health (not recorded which). The sequenced material came from glioma tissue, nonneoplastic brain tissue, or PBMCs (not recorded which). In nucleotides, the CDR3 is TGTGCCAGCAGCCAACCGGGACAGACCTATGGCTACACCTTC. This encodes CASSQPGQTYGYTF.